A selection of T cell receptor beta chains follows, all from one sample in a study of OX40 agonist ivuxolimab in advanced cancers. Using immunoSEQ multiplex PCR, the repertoire was profiled, and TCRdb retains in-frame clones only, with some absent. The repertoire holds about 100,000 clones, with 75% to 95% as singletons. Specimen: CD4+ or CD8+ T cells sorted from blood, collected in a trial of the OX40 agonist ivuxolimab. Receptor source: an adult with an advanced solid tumor such as melanoma, head and neck, liver or kidney cancer. CDR3s include the opening cysteine and the closing phenylalanine or tryptophan. Fields, in order: CDR3 protein, CDR3 DNA, V gene, D gene, J gene. D genes are given only for firm matches.

CDR3aa: CASSLTGTGNTIYF; CDR3nt: TGTGCCAGCAGTCTGACAGGGACTGGAAACACCATATATTTT; v_gene: TRBV6-6; d_gene: TRBD1; j_gene: TRBJ1-3
CDR3aa: CASSISGAMNTEAFF; CDR3nt: TGTGCCAGTAGTATATCGGGGGCCATGAACACTGAAGCTTTCTTT; v_gene: TRBV19; d_gene: -; j_gene: TRBJ1-1
CDR3aa: CACRQLNTGELFF; CDR3nt: TGTGCCTGCCGCCAGCTGAACACCGGGGAGCTGTTTTTT; v_gene: TRBV30; d_gene: -; j_gene: TRBJ2-2
CDR3aa: CAIQTGNENQPQHF; CDR3nt: TGTGCCATTCAAACAGGAAACGAAAATCAGCCCCAGCATTTT; v_gene: TRBV28; d_gene: -; j_gene: TRBJ1-5
CDR3aa: CASSQERNRGRAEQFF; CDR3nt: TGCGCCAGCAGCCAAGAGAGGAACAGGGGGAGGGCTGAGCAGTTCTTC; v_gene: TRBV4-3; d_gene: -; j_gene: TRBJ2-1
CDR3aa: CASSFILGYEQYF; CDR3nt: TGTGCCAGCAGTTTCATCCTCGGATACGAGCAGTACTTC; v_gene: TRBV27; d_gene: -; j_gene: TRBJ2-7
CDR3aa: CASSFGGDQYNEQFF; CDR3nt: TGTGCCAGCAGCTTCGGGGGAGACCAATACAATGAGCAGTTCTTC; v_gene: TRBV5-4; d_gene: -; j_gene: TRBJ2-1
CDR3aa: CASRSGQSGRTQYF; CDR3nt: TGTGCCAGCAGATCTGGACAGTCTGGGAGGACCCAGTACTTC; v_gene: TRBV28; d_gene: -; j_gene: TRBJ2-5
CDR3aa: CASSLRRRAGSDTQYF; CDR3nt: TGTGCCAGCAGCTTACGTCGGCGGGCCGGGTCAGATACGCAGTATTTT; v_gene: TRBV7-2; d_gene: -; j_gene: TRBJ2-3
CDR3aa: CASDSSRAQGQIGYTF; CDR3nt: TGTGCCAGCGATAGTAGTCGGGCGCAGGGTCAGATTGGCTACACCTTC; v_gene: TRBV19; d_gene: -; j_gene: TRBJ1-2
CDR3aa: CASNLLNQGDYEQYF; CDR3nt: TGTGCCAGCAACCTACTAAACCAGGGGGACTACGAGCAGTACTTC; v_gene: TRBV5-6; d_gene: TRBD1; j_gene: TRBJ2-7
CDR3aa: CASSLGTDQETQYF; CDR3nt: TGTGCCAGCAGCCTCGGGACAGACCAAGAGACCCAGTACTTC; v_gene: TRBV5-4; d_gene: TRBD1; j_gene: TRBJ2-5
CDR3aa: CAISERAGRTEAFF; CDR3nt: TGTGCCATCAGTGAGCGGGCAGGGAGAACTGAAGCTTTCTTT; v_gene: TRBV10-3; d_gene: -; j_gene: TRBJ1-1